The source of this T cell receptor beta chain is a study of Graves' ophthalmopathy and Graves' hyperthyroidism (dated by TCRdb to about 2018). Study-level background: Peripheral blood was collected at initial diagnosis, prior to any treatment. TCR beta repertoire signatures were used to distinguish Graves' ophthalmopathy from Graves' hyperthyroidism and to predict progression to ophthalmopathy. In total, some 140 blood samples were TCR-sequenced: fewer than 50 ophthalmopathy, under 85 hyperthyroidism and approximately 17 hyperthyroidism-to-ophthalmopathy patients. A discovery set of 95 to 100 patients (43 ophthalmopathy, just over 55 stable hyperthyroidism) was enrolled to explore V-J signatures distinguishing ophthalmopathy from hyperthyroidism. For independent validation, a separate cohort was made up of about 18 hyperthyroidism patients plus 17 patients who later progressed from hyperthyroidism to ophthalmopathy. In over five hyperthyroidism patients, T-cell repertoires of thyroid tissue and blood were compared. Following sampling, methimazole starting at 30 mg daily was administered to hyperthyroidism patients, and high-dose intravenous methylprednisolone was administered to ophthalmopathy patients. The roughly 94 discovery patients were randomly split 7:3 into training and test sets. The full study reports these points: In validation, the model predicted ophthalmopathy progression with 55% to 71% sensitivity and approximately 78% specificity; approximately 12 predicted patients were CT-confirmed with GO in a median of about 6.1 months. Among expanded thyroid clonotypes with frequency above 0.001, most also showed up in blood, which suggests that blood repertoires may reflect the thyroid immune response. The 13-signature model separated ophthalmopathy from stable hyperthyroidism with roughly 90% sensitivity and 81.08% specificity in cross-validation, and 80%/75% in the test set. No statistical method was used to predetermine the sample size, and group allocation was not hidden from the investigators.

The CDR3 runs 14 residues from the cysteine to the phenylalanine. Only the CDR3 DNA stays, 42 bases, in frame from base 1. Trimming removed 7 bases from V and 5 bases from J; the gene matches leave 5 bases unexplained. For repertoire sequencing, the TCR beta CDR3 regions were amplified from RNA transcripts. The first round of RT-PCR was done with HTBI primers and the Qiagen OneStep RT-PCR kit, and was followed by a second round of multiplex PCR, then size selection and purification. Sequencing of the libraries was carried out on an Illumina HiSeq2000 in paired-end mode with 100 bp reads. Under the source paper's analysis protocol: Reads were processed with SOAPnuke, discarding reads with adapters, uncalled bases, mean Phred below 15, or no exact constant-primer or identifier match. COPE v1.2.5 was used to merge high-quality paired reads. Clonotypes were defined as unique nucleotide sequences and were aligned to IMGT TRB V, D and J references using MiTCR v1.1. Only V-J combinations with frequency above 0.0001 were analysed, covering approximately 99% of repertoires. For each V-J combination, a TCR clonal expansion and chaos score was defined as the ratio of F50 clonal expansion to chaos observed in the TCRdist matrix. Features were reduced by Welch's t-statistics and random forest to approximately 13 V-J combinations, which fed a naive Bayes classifier. The similarity between thyroid and blood repertoires was quantified using the Morisita-Horn index. TCRdb reworked the public reads: Q25 trimming with fastp, MiXCR clone assembly, productive beta chains retained. Each CDR3 protein appears once, grouped with its most common genes and DNA. The V and J calls were not made by the authors but by TCRdb's processing. In this sample the table shows almost 400,000 distinct CDR3 sequences, about 16% of which occur a single time. The ten largest clonotypes hold roughly 1.6% of the sample.

The ophthalmopathy patients had moderately to severely active disease, with a Clinical Activity Score of 3 or higher, a NOSPECS grade of 4 or higher, and a disease duration of less than 3 months. Patients were excluded if they had other autoimmune diseases, uncontrolled infections, pregnancy or lactation. Diagnosis was based on clinical symptoms, serum thyroxine, TRAb, thyroid ultrasound and orbital computed tomography. PBMCs were isolated from about 10 ml of fresh peripheral blood by Ficoll-Paque density gradient centrifugation. Total RNA was extracted using Trizol reagent, and RNA quality was checked on an Agilent 2100 Bioanalyzer. With respect to this clonotype: It lacks a known antigen. Base qualities are missing; no much larger clone stands one base away.

Sequenced material: peripheral blood. The chain employs TRBV12-3 or TRBV12-4 and TRBJ2-7; 13 junctional bases match TRBD2. The receptor's source is a young woman with Graves' ophthalmopathy. Donor details come from another sample of the same person, matched by shared clones. Here the CDR3 is given as CASKWTSGGHEQYF. The DNA sequence is given as TGTGCCAGCAAATGGACTAGCGGGGGCCACGAGCAGTACTTC.